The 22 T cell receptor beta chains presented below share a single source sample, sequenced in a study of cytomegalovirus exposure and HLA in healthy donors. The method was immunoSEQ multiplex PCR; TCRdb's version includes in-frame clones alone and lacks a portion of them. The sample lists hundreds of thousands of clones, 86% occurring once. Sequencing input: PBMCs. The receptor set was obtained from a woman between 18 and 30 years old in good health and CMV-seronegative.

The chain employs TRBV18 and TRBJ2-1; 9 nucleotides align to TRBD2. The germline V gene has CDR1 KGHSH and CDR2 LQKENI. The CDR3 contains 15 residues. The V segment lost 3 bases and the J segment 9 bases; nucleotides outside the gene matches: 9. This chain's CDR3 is CASSPLAGGDTEQFF. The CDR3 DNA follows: TGTGCCAGCTCACCTCTGGCGGGGGGGGACACTGAGCAGTTCTTC.

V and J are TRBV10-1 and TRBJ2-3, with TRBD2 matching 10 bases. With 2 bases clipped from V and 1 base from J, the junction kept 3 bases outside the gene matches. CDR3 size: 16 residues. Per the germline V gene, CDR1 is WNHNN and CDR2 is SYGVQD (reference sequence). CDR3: CASSEVLAGGTDTQYF. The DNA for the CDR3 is TGCGCCAGCAGTGAGGTTCTAGCGGGAGGCACAGATACGCAGTATTTT.

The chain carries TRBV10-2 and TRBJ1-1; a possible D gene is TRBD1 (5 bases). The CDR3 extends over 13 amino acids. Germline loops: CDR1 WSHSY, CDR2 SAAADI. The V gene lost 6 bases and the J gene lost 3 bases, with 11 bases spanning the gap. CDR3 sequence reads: CASRYGGYTEAFF. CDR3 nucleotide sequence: TGCGCCAGCAGGTATGGGGGGTACACTGAAGCTTTCTTT.

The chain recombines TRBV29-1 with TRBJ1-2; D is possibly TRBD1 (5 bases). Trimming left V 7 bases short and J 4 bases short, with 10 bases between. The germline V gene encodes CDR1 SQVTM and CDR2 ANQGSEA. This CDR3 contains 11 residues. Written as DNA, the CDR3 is TGCAGCGACCGGACATCCTATGGCTACACCTTC. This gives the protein CSDRTSYGYTF. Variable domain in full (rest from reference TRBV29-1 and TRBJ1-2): SAVISQKPSRDICQRGTSLTIQCQVDSQVTMMFWYRQQPGQSLTLIATANQGSEATYESGFVIDKFPISRPNLTFSTLTVSNMSPEDSSIYLCSDRTSYGYTFGSGTRLTVV.

In nucleotides, the CDR3 is TGTGCCAGCAGTTATTCTACCGGACTAGCGGGAGGGGGGGAGACCCAGTACTTC. It yields the protein CASSYSTGLAGGGETQYF. V gene TRBV7-9 combines with J gene TRBJ2-5; 15 bases are shared with TRBD2. V trimming: 6 bases; J trimming: 5 bases; junction bases outside the gene matches: 13. The CDR3 runs 18 residues. CDR1 and CDR2 (germline): SEHNR, FQNEAQ (reference sequence).

CDR3 amino acids: CASSQGDREETQYF. The CDR3 coding sequence is TGCGCCAGCAGCCAGGGGGACAGGGAAGAGACCCAGTACTTC. The V gene is TRBV4-1, the J gene TRBJ2-5, with TRBD1 identical over 9 bases. The length of the CDR3 is 14 residues. With V trimmed by 3 bases and J by 3 bases, 2 bases remained unmatched. CDR1 MGHRA and CDR2 YSYEKL come from the germline V gene.

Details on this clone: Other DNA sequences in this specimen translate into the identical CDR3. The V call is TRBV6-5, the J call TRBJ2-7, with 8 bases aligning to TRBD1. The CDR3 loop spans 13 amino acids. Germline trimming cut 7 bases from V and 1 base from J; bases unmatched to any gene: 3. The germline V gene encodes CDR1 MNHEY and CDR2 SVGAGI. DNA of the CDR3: TGTGCCAGCACCGGACAGGGATCCTACGAGCAGTACTTC. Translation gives CASTGQGSYEQYF.

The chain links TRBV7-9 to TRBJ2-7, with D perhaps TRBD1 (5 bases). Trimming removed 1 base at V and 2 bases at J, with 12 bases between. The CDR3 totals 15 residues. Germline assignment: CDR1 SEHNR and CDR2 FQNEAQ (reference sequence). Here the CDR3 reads CASSLEHRPTYEQYF. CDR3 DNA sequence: TGTGCCAGCAGCTTAGAGCACAGGCCCACCTACGAGCAGTACTTC.

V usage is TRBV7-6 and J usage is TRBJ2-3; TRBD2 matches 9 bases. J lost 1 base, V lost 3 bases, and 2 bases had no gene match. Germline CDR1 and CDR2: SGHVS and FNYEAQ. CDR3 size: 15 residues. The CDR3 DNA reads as TGTGCCAGCAGCTTGGCTAGCGGGGGCACAGATACGCAGTATTTT. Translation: CASSLASGGTDTQYF. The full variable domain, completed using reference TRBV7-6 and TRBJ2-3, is GAGVSQSPRYKVTKRGQDVALRCDPISGHVSLYWYRQALGQGPEFLTYFNYEAQQDKSGLPNDRFSAERPEGSISTLTIQRTEQRDSAMYRCASSLASGGTDTQYFGPGTRLTVL.

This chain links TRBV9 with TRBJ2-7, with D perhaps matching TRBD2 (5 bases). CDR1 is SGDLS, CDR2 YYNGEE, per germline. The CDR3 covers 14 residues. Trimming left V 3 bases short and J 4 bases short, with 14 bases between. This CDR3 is CASSGSPSGYEQYF. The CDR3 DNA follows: TGTGCCAGCAGCGGTAGCCCGTCGGGGTACGAGCAGTACTTC.

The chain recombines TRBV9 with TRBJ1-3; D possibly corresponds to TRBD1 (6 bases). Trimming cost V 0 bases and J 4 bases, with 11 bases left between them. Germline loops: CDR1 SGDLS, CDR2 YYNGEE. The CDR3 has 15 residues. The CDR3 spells CASSVEPGAGNTIYF. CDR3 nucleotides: TGTGCCAGCAGCGTAGAACCAGGGGCCGGAAACACCATATATTTT.

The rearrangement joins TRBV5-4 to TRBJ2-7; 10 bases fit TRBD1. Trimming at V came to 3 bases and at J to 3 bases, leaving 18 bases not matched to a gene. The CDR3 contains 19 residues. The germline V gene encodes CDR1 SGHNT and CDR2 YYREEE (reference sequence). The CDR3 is CASSSHRDRGLLGYYEQYF. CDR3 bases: TGTGCCAGCAGCTCGCACCGGGACAGGGGTTTACTTGGGTACTACGAGCAGTACTTC.

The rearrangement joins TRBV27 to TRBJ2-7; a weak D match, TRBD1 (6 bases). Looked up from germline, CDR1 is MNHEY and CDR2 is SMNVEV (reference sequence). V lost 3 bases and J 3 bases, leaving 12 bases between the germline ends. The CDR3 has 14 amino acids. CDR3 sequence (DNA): TGTGCCAGCAGTTTGGTCGGCAGGGGCTACGAGCAGTACTTC. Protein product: CASSLVGRGYEQYF.

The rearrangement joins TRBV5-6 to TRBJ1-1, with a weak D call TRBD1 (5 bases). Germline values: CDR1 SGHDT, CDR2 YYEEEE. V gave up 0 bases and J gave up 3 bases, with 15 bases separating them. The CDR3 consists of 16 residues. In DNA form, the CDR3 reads TGTGCCAGCAGCTTGGCCGGGCGGGACTTGGACACTGAAGCTTTCTTT. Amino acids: CASSLAGRDLDTEAFF.

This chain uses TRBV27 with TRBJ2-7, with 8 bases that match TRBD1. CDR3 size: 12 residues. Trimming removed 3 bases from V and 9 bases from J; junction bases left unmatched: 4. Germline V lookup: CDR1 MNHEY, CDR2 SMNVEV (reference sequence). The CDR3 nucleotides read TGTGCCAGCAGTTTCCGGACAGGGATGCAGTACTTC. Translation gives CASSFRTGMQYF.

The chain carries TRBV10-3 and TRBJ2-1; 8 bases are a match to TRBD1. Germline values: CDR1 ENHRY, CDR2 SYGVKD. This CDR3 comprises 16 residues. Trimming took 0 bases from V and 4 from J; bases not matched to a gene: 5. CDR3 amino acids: CAISESYQGAYNEQFF. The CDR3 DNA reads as TGTGCCATCAGTGAGTCTTACCAGGGGGCGTACAATGAGCAGTTCTTC.

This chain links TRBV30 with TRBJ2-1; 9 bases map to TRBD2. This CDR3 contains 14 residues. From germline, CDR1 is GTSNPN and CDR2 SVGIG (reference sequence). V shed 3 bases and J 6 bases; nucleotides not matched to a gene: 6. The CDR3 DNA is TGTGCCTGGAGGAAGGCGGGAGGGGGCAATGAGCAGTTCTTC. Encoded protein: CAWRKAGGGNEQFF.

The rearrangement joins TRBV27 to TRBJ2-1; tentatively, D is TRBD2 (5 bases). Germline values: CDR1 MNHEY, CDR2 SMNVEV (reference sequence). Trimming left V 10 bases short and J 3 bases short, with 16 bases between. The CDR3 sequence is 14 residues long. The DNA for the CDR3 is TGTGCCACCCGGTTGGAGCGGAGCTACAATGAGCAGTTCTTC. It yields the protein CATRLERSYNEQFF.

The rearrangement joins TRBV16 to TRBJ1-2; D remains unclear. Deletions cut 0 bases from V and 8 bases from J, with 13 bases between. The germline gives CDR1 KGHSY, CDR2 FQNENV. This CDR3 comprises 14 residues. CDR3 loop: CASSQSEGRWGYTF. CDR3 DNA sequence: TGTGCCAGCAGCCAATCGGAGGGTCGTTGGGGCTACACCTTC.

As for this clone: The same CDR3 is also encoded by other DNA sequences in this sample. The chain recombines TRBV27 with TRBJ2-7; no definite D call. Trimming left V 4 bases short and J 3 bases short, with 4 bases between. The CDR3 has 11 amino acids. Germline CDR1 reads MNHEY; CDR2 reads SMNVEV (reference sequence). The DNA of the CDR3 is TGTGCCAGCAGTTCTAACTACGAGCAGTACTTC. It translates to CASSSNYEQYF.

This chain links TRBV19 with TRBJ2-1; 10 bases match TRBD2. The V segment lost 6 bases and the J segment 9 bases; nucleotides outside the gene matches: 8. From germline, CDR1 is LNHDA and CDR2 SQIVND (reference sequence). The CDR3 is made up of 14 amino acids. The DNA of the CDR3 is TGTGCCAGTAGCCCCGGGACTAGCGTCGTTGAGCAGTTCTTC. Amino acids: CASSPGTSVVEQFF.

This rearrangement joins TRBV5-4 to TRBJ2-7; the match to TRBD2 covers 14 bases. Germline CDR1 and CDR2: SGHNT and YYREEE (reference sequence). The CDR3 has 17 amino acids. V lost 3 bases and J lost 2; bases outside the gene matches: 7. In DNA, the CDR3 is TGTGCCAGCAGCTCTAGGACTAGCGGGAGGAAAGCCTACGAGCAGTACTTC. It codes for CASSSRTSGRKAYEQYF.